Presented here are 2 T cell receptor beta chains from one specimen sequenced in a study of blood T cell repertoires in COVID-19. Assay used: immunoSEQ multiplex PCR; TCRdb lists only in-frame clones, some missing. Here the sample spans 130,000 or so clones, about 90% being singletons. Sequencing input: peripheral blood. The origin of the receptors is a man aged 55-75 years with active or convalescent COVID-19.

V usage is TRBV7-3 and J usage is TRBJ2-7; no clear D. This CDR3 contains 14 residues. In germline, CDR1 is SGHTA, CDR2 FQGTGA. V dropped 1 base and J dropped 0 bases, with 7 bases sitting between them. In nucleotides, the CDR3 is TGTGCCAGCAGCTTAAGAGGAGACTCCTACGAGCAGTACTTC. Amino acids: CASSLRGDSYEQYF.

This clone was observed a single time. J is TRBJ1-5 and V is TRBV20-1; unclear D gene. In germline, CDR1 is DFQATT, CDR2 SNEGSKA (reference sequence). The V gene lost 3 bases and the J gene lost 13 bases, with 13 bases spanning the gap. The CDR3 has 11 residues. CDR3 in amino acids: CSASREHQQHF. CDR3 sequence (DNA): TGCAGTGCTAGCCGGGAGCATCAACAGCATTTT.